This entry features one TCR beta chain sequence. Profiling relied on immunoSEQ multiplex PCR, and the TCRdb table lists in-frame clones only, not all of them. There are about 150,000 clones in the sample; about 80% occur only once, and 7% to 10% lies in the top ten. The data were obtained in a study of blood T cell repertoires in COVID-19. Across the whole study: Acute and convalescent COVID-19 specimens originated in the United States, Italy and Spain.

With 5 bases removed from V and 4 bases from J, the gap between germline ends came to 15 bases. The CDR3 spans 15 residues. Germline assignment: CDR1 SGHAT and CDR2 FQNNGV. Those enrolled, adults aged about 18 to 95 years, came from about 24 US areas. Which cohort a participant joined came from the clinical history participants gave. The sequence came from a man aged 45-60 years who had recovered from COVID-19. The chain employs TRBV11-2 and TRBJ1-5; possibly TRBD1 for D (6 bases). The sequenced material came from PBMCs or T cells enriched from blood (not recorded which). This CDR3 reads CASSPPGTRNQPQHF. DNA of the CDR3: TGTGCCAGCAGCCCGCCCGGGACACGTAATCAGCCCCAGCATTTT.